The entry below gives a single T cell receptor (beta chain) sequence along with its context. Its antigen is not known. TCRdb independently ran MiXCR on the 5' RACE reads; one entry per CDR3 protein. The repertoire holds hundreds of thousands of distinct CDR3 sequences, 20% to 25% seen once, with 0.48% in the top ten. Germline-derived CDR1 and CDR2 are SQVTM and ANQGSEA. V was pared by 1 base and J by 1 base, with 10 bases between. The CDR3 runs 14 residues. The data derive from a study of identical twins. Study-wide findings and caveats: The presence of invariant MAIT and iNKT cells could partly confound analyses of zero-insertion sequences. Whereas memory repertoires showed no such difference, abundant cord blood beta clonotypes carried fewer insertions. The study drew conclusions from cross-sectional statistical analysis, not from following the same donors. Recombination models fit unrelated individuals' TCR alpha sharing but underestimated twins'.

A further study also used this sample, focusing on yellow fever vaccine responses in identical twins.

The chain uses TRBV29-1 and TRBJ1-1; D is undetermined. Source material: CD4+ T cells sorted from blood. This TCR was recovered from a woman under 30 in good health. CDR3 in amino acids: CSVEGGMKNTEAFF. The CDR3 DNA reads as TGCAGCGTTGAAGGGGGAATGAAGAACACTGAAGCTTTCTTT. Using reference TRBV29-1 and TRBJ1-1 for the parts outside the CDR3, the full variable domain is SAVISQKPSRDICQRGTSLTIQCQVDSQVTMMFWYRQQPGQSLTLIATANQGSEATYESGFVIDKFPISRPNLTFSTLTVSNMSPEDSSIYLCSVEGGMKNTEAFFGQGTRLTVV.